This passage covers 18 T cell receptor beta chains from one sample sequenced in a study of blood T cell repertoires in COVID-19. The data were produced by immunoSEQ multiplex PCR, yet TCRdb's version contains in-frame clones alone and is incomplete. This table has 200,000 to 250,000 clones, more than 75% appearing once. The sample was peripheral blood. These receptors came from a woman in her 70s with COVID-19, enrolled during active disease.

The chain uses TRBV5-6 and TRBJ1-1; 8 nucleotides align to TRBD1. Germline-derived CDR1 and CDR2 are SGHDT and YYEEEE. V dropped 4 bases and J dropped 11; count of bases not matched to a gene: 10. This CDR3 has 13 amino acids. CDR3 amino acids: CASSPGQANLAFF. The CDR3 coding sequence is TGTGCCAGCAGCCCGGGACAGGCGAACCTCGCTTTCTTT.

The chain has TRBV12-3 or TRBV12-4 and TRBJ1-2; D ambiguous. The CDR3 has 12 residues. The V end lost 6 bases, the J end lost 3 bases, and 8 bases lay between the germline ends. The CDR3 coding sequence is TGTGCCAGCAGCACTGAGTACTATGGCTACACCTTC. Its protein is CASSTEYYGYTF.

The chain is built from TRBV7-2 and TRBJ2-1, with D perhaps matching TRBD2 (5 bases). The V gene's germline CDR1 is SGHTA and CDR2 FQGNSA. With 3 bases removed from V and 10 bases from J, the gap between germline ends came to 10 bases. The CDR3 extends over 12 amino acids. The CDR3 DNA reads as TGTGCCAGCAGCTTCCGGGATCAAGAGCAGTTCTTC. It specifies CASSFRDQEQFF.

V usage is TRBV18 and J usage is TRBJ2-7; maybe TRBD2 (5 bases). The CDR3 is made up of 15 amino acids. V lost 3 bases and J 6 bases, leaving 18 bases between the germline ends. Germline values: CDR1 KGHSH, CDR2 LQKENI. The chain's CDR3 is CASSPNRRGSGEQYF. The DNA of the CDR3 is TGTGCCAGCTCACCGAACCGGAGAGGGTCGGGCGAGCAGTACTTC.

This chain connects TRBV6-2 or TRBV6-3 to TRBJ2-5; perhaps TRBD1 as D (5 bases). CDR3 length: 16 amino acids. The ends were cut back, 5 bases at V and 1 base at J, with 17 bases in the middle. Germline V gene data show CDR1 as MNHEY and CDR2 as SVGEGT. The chain's CDR3 is CASSTDLNRLQETQYF. The CDR3 DNA follows: TGTGCCAGCAGTACCGATCTAAACAGGCTCCAAGAGACCCAGTACTTC.

The chain employs TRBV5-1 and TRBJ2-5, with 7 bases aligning to TRBD2. From germline, CDR1 is SGHRS and CDR2 YFSETQ. V lost 4 bases, J lost 3 bases, and 6 bases stayed unmatched. The CDR3 covers 14 residues. The CDR3 region is CASSTGLGKETQYF. Written as DNA, the CDR3 is TGCGCCAGCAGCACCGGACTAGGGAAAGAGACCCAGTACTTC.

The rearrangement links TRBV11-2 to TRBJ2-1; 14 bases match TRBD2. This CDR3 is built from 19 residues. Per the germline V gene, CDR1 is SGHAT and CDR2 is FQNNGV. The trim removed 4 bases at V and 3 bases at J, leaving 11 bases unmatched. The CDR3 region is CASSSVPGLAGVRYNEQFF. The DNA for the CDR3 is TGTGCCAGCAGCTCTGTCCCGGGACTAGCGGGAGTCCGCTACAATGAGCAGTTCTTC.

The chain joins TRBV7-6 to TRBJ1-2, with D possibly TRBD1 on 5 matching bases. CDR1 SGHVS and CDR2 FNYEAQ come from the germline V gene. V shed 5 bases and J shed 6 bases, with 16 bases lying between them. CDR3 size: 14 residues. The CDR3 DNA sequence: TGTGCCAGCAGCCCACGGGCAGGGTGGGATGGCTACACCTTC. Translating gives CASSPRAGWDGYTF.

The chain uses TRBV9 and TRBJ2-1; D uncertain. Germline loops: CDR1 SGDLS, CDR2 YYNGEE. The CDR3 contains 18 residues. V shed 3 bases and J shed 0 bases, with 19 bases lying between them. The CDR3 DNA reads as TGTGCCAGCAGCGGCGTAGGAGTTACCCCGTACTCCTACAATGAGCAGTTCTTC. Translation: CASSGVGVTPYSYNEQFF.

The chain recombines TRBV7-8 with TRBJ2-3; D might be TRBD1 (6 bases). Germline CDR1 is SGHVS and CDR2 is FQNEAQ. Trimming cost V 4 bases and J 0 bases, with 11 bases left between them. The CDR3 extends over 15 amino acids. The CDR3 bases are TGTGCCAGCAGCTCGGACAGAAAAAGCACAGATACGCAGTATTTT. Translated: CASSSDRKSTDTQYF.

The chain joins TRBV4-1 to TRBJ1-6; 7 bases are shared with TRBD1. The CDR3 length is 19 residues. Germline V lookup: CDR1 MGHRA, CDR2 YSYEKL. After removal of 0 bases from V and 0 bases from J, the junction contained 8 bases not matched to a gene. This CDR3 reads CASSQEYNPGGSYNSPLHF. CDR3 DNA sequence: TGCGCCAGCAGCCAAGAGTATAACCCAGGGGGCTCCTATAATTCACCCCTCCACTTT.

CDR3 bases: TGTGCCAGCAGCTTGAATAGCGGGAAAGCTCCTAATGAGCAGTTCTTC. This encodes CASSLNSGKAPNEQFF. This rearrangement joins TRBV5-4 to TRBJ2-1; TRBD2 matches at 8 bases. The V segment lost 1 base and the J segment 7 bases; nucleotides outside the gene matches: 10. CDR3 length: 16 residues. Per the germline V gene, CDR1 is SGHNT and CDR2 is YYREEE (reference sequence).

The genes are TRBV6-2 or TRBV6-3 and TRBJ1-5; 7 bases are a match to TRBD1. The CDR3 has 20 residues. The V and J ends lost 4 bases and 2 bases, in that order; junction bases with no gene match: 20. Germline CDR1 is MNHEY and CDR2 is SVGEGT. This CDR3 reads CASSFSRRGTLGVGNQPQHF. The CDR3 coding sequence is TGTGCCAGCAGTTTCAGCCGCAGGGGGACCCTGGGAGTCGGCAATCAGCCCCAGCATTTT.

In its sample, this clone was seen once. The chain joins TRBV3-1 (or the pseudogene TRBV3-2) to TRBJ1-2; tentative D call: TRBD1 (5 bases). V lost 1 base and J lost 8, with 11 bases in between. The CDR3 covers 13 residues. CDR1 and CDR2 (germline): LGHDT, YNNKEL (reference sequence). The CDR3 reads CASSQAPGEGYTF. The CDR3 DNA reads as TGTGCCAGCAGCCAAGCCCCGGGGGAAGGCTACACCTTC.

The rearrangement uses TRBV27 and TRBJ2-7; 9 bases match TRBD1. The CDR3 covers 15 residues. Germline loops: CDR1 MNHEY, CDR2 SMNVEV (reference sequence). J lost 0 bases, V lost 4 bases, and 4 bases had no gene match. The CDR3 nucleotides are TGTGCCAGCAGTTACAGGGGGCTACTCTCCTACGAGCAGTACTTC. Translated, it gives CASSYRGLLSYEQYF.

This clone was detected once. The rearrangement uses TRBV19 and TRBJ2-2; TRBD2 aligns across 12 bases. CDR1 is LNHDA, CDR2 SQIVND, per germline (reference sequence). This CDR3 is built from 16 residues. V dropped 5 bases and J dropped 5; count of bases not matched to a gene: 6. In DNA form, the CDR3 reads TGTGCCAGTAGTTCTAGCGGGAGGGCTGGGACCGGGGAGCTGTTTTTT. Its protein is CASSSSGRAGTGELFF.

The chain joins TRBV5-1 to TRBJ1-1, with D perhaps matching TRBD1 (6 bases). CDR3 length: 14 amino acids. V lost 4 bases and J lost 1, with 11 bases in between. From germline, CDR1 is SGHRS and CDR2 YFSETQ. CDR3 nucleotides: TGCGCCAGCAGCCGGGTCAGGGGGAACACTGAAGCTTTCTTT. Protein sequence: CASSRVRGNTEAFF.

This chain uses TRBV10-3 with TRBJ2-7, with D perhaps matching TRBD2 (5 bases). This CDR3 is 14 amino acids long. Trimming left V 7 bases short and J 4 bases short, with 17 bases between. Germline CDR1 ENHRY, CDR2 SYGVKD. CDR3 loop: CAINAGEGHYEQYF. CDR3 nucleotides: TGTGCCATCAATGCCGGAGAGGGCCATTACGAGCAGTACTTC.